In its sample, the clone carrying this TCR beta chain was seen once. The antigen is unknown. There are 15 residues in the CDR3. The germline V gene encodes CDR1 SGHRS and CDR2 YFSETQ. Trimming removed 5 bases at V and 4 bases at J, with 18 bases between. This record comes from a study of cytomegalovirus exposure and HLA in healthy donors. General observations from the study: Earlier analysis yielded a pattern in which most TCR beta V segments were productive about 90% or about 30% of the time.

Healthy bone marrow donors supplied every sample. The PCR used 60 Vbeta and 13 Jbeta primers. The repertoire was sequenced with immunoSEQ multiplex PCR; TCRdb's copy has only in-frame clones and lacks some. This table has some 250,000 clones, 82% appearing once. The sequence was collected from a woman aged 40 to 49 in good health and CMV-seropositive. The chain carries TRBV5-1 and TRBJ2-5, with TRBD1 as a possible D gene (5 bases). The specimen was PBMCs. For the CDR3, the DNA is TGCGCCAGCAGTTCAGGTCCCAGGGTTAGAGAGACCCAGTACTTC. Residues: CASSSGPRVRETQYF.